The 20 T cell receptor beta chains below were found in one sample sequenced in a study of identical twins. TCRdb itself ran the 5' RACE reads through MiXCR, one entry per CDR3 protein. The sample holds nearly 650,000 distinct CDR3 sequences, roughly 7.2% seen once. The same data also went into a second study, on yellow fever vaccine responses in identical twins.

The specimen sequenced was PBMCs. The receptors here all came from a woman aged 18-29 years in good health.

This clonotype was found a few times. The V and J genes are TRBV5-5 and TRBJ2-3, with TRBD2 as a possible D gene (5 bases). CDR1 SGHKS and CDR2 YYEKEE come from the germline V gene (reference sequence). Trimming took off 2 bases at V and 2 bases at J, with 15 bases between the two ends. The CDR3 is 16 amino acids. This CDR3 reads CASSFDYVITTDTQYF. The CDR3 nucleotides are TGTGCCAGCAGCTTCGACTACGTAATTACCACAGATACGCAGTATTTT.

A word on this clonotype: Possible read error: a much larger clone is one base away. The chain uses TRBV5-5 and TRBJ2-3, with unresolved D. Deletions cut 1 base from V and 5 bases from J, with 8 bases between. The germline CDR1 and CDR2 sequences are SGHKS and YYEKEE (reference sequence). CDR3 length: 13 amino acids. Here the CDR3 DNA reads TGTGCCAGCAGCTTGTCCACCGTAGATACGCAGTATTTT. Protein sequence: CASSLSTVDTQYF.

This clonotype has ten or more counts. V is TRBV9 and J is TRBJ2-7; D might be TRBD1 (5 bases). This CDR3 has 14 amino acids. Trimming removed 3 bases from V and 4 bases from J, with 14 bases in between. The germline gives CDR1 SGDLS, CDR2 YYNGEE. This CDR3 is CASSGGREVYEQYF. The CDR3 DNA sequence: TGTGCCAGCAGCGGAGGCAGGGAAGTTTACGAGCAGTACTTC.

This clonotype was detected only a few times. The chain recombines TRBV4-1 with TRBJ1-1, with 8 bases aligning to TRBD1. In germline, CDR1 is MGHRA, CDR2 YSYEKL. This CDR3 region has 16 residues. V was clipped by 0 bases and J by 4 bases; unmatched bases: 7. The CDR3: CASSQERGTGGTEAFF. In DNA, the CDR3 is TGCGCCAGCAGCCAAGAGAGGGGTACAGGGGGCACTGAAGCTTTCTTT.

This clonotype was detected a few times. The chain is built from TRBV18 and TRBJ2-1; no reliable D call. CDR1 KGHSH and CDR2 LQKENI come from the germline V gene. V was shortened by 3 bases and J by 4 bases, with 16 bases between the two germline ends. CDR3 length: 16 residues. The CDR3 DNA is TGTGCCAGCTCACCGGTACACCCGAACACTTACAATGAGCAGTTCTTC. Amino acid sequence: CASSPVHPNTYNEQFF.

The chain employs TRBV19 and TRBJ1-6; D is ambiguous. CDR1 LNHDA and CDR2 SQIVND come from the germline V gene (reference sequence). The CDR3 loop spans 13 amino acids. Trimming removed 6 bases from V and 6 bases from J, with 9 bases in between. The CDR3 DNA reads as TGTGCCAGTAGCGCAGTAGCTAATTCACCCCTCCACTTT. Encoded protein: CASSAVANSPLHF.

This clonotype occurred many times. The chain recombines TRBV12-3 or TRBV12-4 with TRBJ1-2; D remains ambiguous. The CDR3 is 12 residues long. V was clipped by 4 bases and J by 2 bases, with 5 bases between them. CDR3 region: CASSSPNYGYTF. The CDR3 DNA reads TGTGCCAGCAGTTCCCCCAACTATGGCTACACCTTC.

V is TRBV20-1 and J is TRBJ2-3, with D uncertain. V gave up 3 bases and J gave up 4 bases, with 8 bases separating them. The length of the CDR3 is 12 residues. Germline loops: CDR1 DFQATT, CDR2 SNEGSKA (reference sequence). The CDR3 DNA reads TGCAGTGCTAGCTTAGCTGCAGATACGCAGTATTTT. As protein: CSASLAADTQYF.

This chain connects TRBV27 to TRBJ2-3, with a weak D call TRBD2 (7 bases). The CDR3 runs 15 residues. Germline V gives CDR1 MNHEY, CDR2 SMNVEV (reference sequence). Trimming left V 6 bases short and J 6 bases short, with 19 bases between. In DNA, the CDR3 is TGTGCCAGCAGCCGACGGGGAGGGGGAAGGGATACGCAGTATTTT. Its translation is CASSRRGGGRDTQYF.

CDR3 sequence: CASSLGRRGSYNSPLHF. For the CDR3, the DNA is TGTGCCAGCAGTCTTGGCCGGCGGGGCTCCTATAATTCACCCCTCCACTTT. The chain recombines TRBV2 with TRBJ1-6; D is undetermined. The V end lost 5 bases, the J end lost 0 bases, and 14 bases lay between the germline ends. CDR3 size: 17 residues. CDR1 and CDR2 (germline): SNHLY, FYNNEI.

The V and J genes are TRBV6-2 or TRBV6-3 and TRBJ2-2, with 8 bases matching TRBD2. The junction had 11 bases not matched to a gene; V was cut back by 2 bases and J by 3 bases. In germline, CDR1 is MNHEY, CDR2 SVGEGT. This CDR3 is 18 amino acids long. The DNA for the CDR3 is TGTGCCAGCAGTTACCCTCTTCGGGGGGGACTGGACACCGGGGAGCTGTTTTTT. Protein: CASSYPLRGGLDTGELFF.

This clonotype came up many times. This chain uses TRBV12-3 or TRBV12-4 with TRBJ2-1, with D perhaps TRBD1 (6 bases). The CDR3 sequence is 15 residues long. The V and J ends lost 6 bases and 10 bases respectively, with 22 bases between them. Here the CDR3 DNA reads TGTGCCAGCAGCATCACAGGGACCTACAATCGCGAGCAGTTCTTC. This gives the protein CASSITGTYNREQFF.

This clonotype was recorded many times. The chain employs TRBV5-1 and TRBJ1-2; 10 nucleotides match TRBD1. V lost 4 bases to trimming and J lost 3 bases; unmatched junction nucleotides: 6. The length of the CDR3 is 15 residues. CDR1 and CDR2 (germline): SGHRS, YFSETQ. For the CDR3, the DNA is TGCGCCAGCAGCCGAGGGGACAGGGGAGACTATGGCTACACCTTC. Translation gives CASSRGDRGDYGYTF.

This clonotype came up many times. The V call is TRBV7-2, the J call TRBJ2-7; 7 bases match TRBD1. Germline V gene sequence: CDR1 SGHTA, CDR2 FQGNSA. CDR3 length equals 17 residues. The junction had 13 bases not matched to a gene; V was cut back by 1 base and J by 4 bases. The CDR3 DNA reads as TGTGCCAGCAGCTTAGGCCCATCGACAGGGCCACTTTACGAGCAGTACTTC. Translated: CASSLGPSTGPLYEQYF.

This clonotype was found a few times. The chain joins TRBV29-1 to TRBJ2-5; no reliable D call. CDR1 SQVTM and CDR2 ANQGSEA come from the germline V gene. V shed 2 bases and J shed 4 bases, with 14 bases lying between them. This CDR3 spans 14 amino acids. The CDR3 DNA reads TGCAGCGTTGAACTGGGGTCGAGTAGAGAGACCCAGTACTTC. As protein: CSVELGSSRETQYF.

This clonotype showed up just a few times. The chain links TRBV5-1 to TRBJ2-6; the D is unclear. The V gene's germline CDR1 is SGHRS and CDR2 YFSETQ. The CDR3 has 19 amino acids. Trimming removed 2 bases from V and 1 base from J, with 19 bases in between. This chain's CDR3 is CASSLEAPFADSGANVLTF. The CDR3 DNA sequence: TGCGCCAGCAGCTTAGAGGCCCCCTTCGCGGATTCTGGGGCCAACGTCCTGACTTTC.

This clonotype came up many times. The chain couples TRBV12-3 or TRBV12-4 to TRBJ2-2; unclear D gene. The CDR3 is 13 amino acids. Trimming shortened V by 3 bases and J by 5 bases, and 7 bases separated the two germline ends. As DNA, the CDR3 is TGTGCCAGCAGTTTGGGATTTACCGGGGAGCTGTTTTTT. This gives the protein CASSLGFTGELFF.

This chain uses TRBV20-1 with TRBJ2-3, with D possibly matching TRBD2 (6 bases). Germline CDR1 is DFQATT and CDR2 is SNEGSKA (reference sequence). Trimming cost V 0 bases and J 0 bases, with 13 bases left between them. The length of the CDR3 is 16 residues. CDR3 coding DNA: TGCAGTGCTAGAGATAAAGCGGGTCTTAGCACAGATACGCAGTATTTT. Translated: CSARDKAGLSTDTQYF.

This rearrangement joins TRBV2 to TRBJ2-2, with 8 nucleotides matching TRBD2. J was trimmed by 6 bases and V by 8 bases; bases with no gene match: 11. Germline loops: CDR1 SNHLY, CDR2 FYNNEI. The CDR3 is made up of 15 amino acids. CDR3 in DNA: TGTGCCAGCGGCACTAGCGGAATTTCCCCCGGGGAGCTGTTTTTT. Protein: CASGTSGISPGELFF.

The chain combines TRBV14 with TRBJ2-7; D is perhaps TRBD2 (5 bases). V lost 4 bases and J lost 4, with 14 bases in between. There are 14 residues in the CDR3. Germline CDR1 is SGHDN and CDR2 is FVKESK. The CDR3 loop is CASSPVGIAYEQYF. The CDR3 DNA sequence: TGTGCCAGCAGCCCAGTCGGGATTGCATACGAGCAGTACTTC. Complete variable domain (other parts from reference TRBV14 and TRBJ2-7): EAGVTQFPSHSVIEKGQTVTLRCDPISGHDNLYWYRRVMGKEIKFLLHFVKESKQDESGMPNNRFLAERTGGTYSTLKVQPAELEDSGVYFCASSPVGIAYEQYFGPGTRLTVT.